These 4 T cell receptor beta chains were all obtained from the same sample, sequenced in a study of shared T cell receptors in the human thymus. TCRdb's copy holds only in-frame clones and misses some; the assay was immunoSEQ multiplex PCR. The repertoire has hundreds of thousands of clones, 95% of them found once; the top ten carry roughly 0.021%. The specimen sequenced was thymocytes. The receptors were sampled from a human donor.

The chain combines TRBV5-1 with TRBJ2-7; D may be TRBD2 (5 bases). Germline V gives CDR1 SGHRS, CDR2 YFSETQ. Trimming removed 3 bases at V and 4 bases at J, with 14 bases between. This CDR3 has 14 residues. CDR3 amino acids: CASSYRGWDYEQYF. The DNA of the CDR3 is TGCGCCAGCAGCTATCGGGGATGGGATTACGAGCAGTACTTC.

This chain connects TRBV5-6 to TRBJ2-3; D may match TRBD1 or TRBD2 (5 bases each). V lost 4 bases and J lost 0, with 18 bases in between. This CDR3 region has 17 residues. Germline-derived CDR1 and CDR2 are SGHDT and YYEEEE. The CDR3 coding sequence is TGTGCCAGCAGCCTAAGGGACCTTTCCCCTAGCACAGATACGCAGTATTTT. Its translation: CASSLRDLSPSTDTQYF.

This clone occurred once. This sequence joins TRBV6-6 and TRBJ1-1; 9 bases agree with TRBD1. Germline-derived CDR1 and CDR2 are MNHNY and SVGAGI (reference sequence). V shed 5 bases and J 5 bases; nucleotides not matched to a gene: 6. The CDR3 has 14 amino acids. This CDR3 reads CASSKQGAGTEAFF. CDR3 DNA: TGTGCCAGCAGTAAACAGGGGGCTGGGACTGAAGCTTTCTTT.

The rearrangement joins TRBV5-1 to TRBJ1-5; TRBD1 aligns across 9 bases. In germline, CDR1 is SGHRS, CDR2 YFSETQ. The CDR3 is 17 amino acids. Unmatched junction bases numbered 10, after V lost 4 bases and J lost 2 bases. CDR3 region: CASSLVPGQGGNQPQHF. The CDR3 region has the DNA TGCGCCAGCAGCCTCGTCCCGGGACAGGGTGGCAATCAGCCCCAGCATTTT.